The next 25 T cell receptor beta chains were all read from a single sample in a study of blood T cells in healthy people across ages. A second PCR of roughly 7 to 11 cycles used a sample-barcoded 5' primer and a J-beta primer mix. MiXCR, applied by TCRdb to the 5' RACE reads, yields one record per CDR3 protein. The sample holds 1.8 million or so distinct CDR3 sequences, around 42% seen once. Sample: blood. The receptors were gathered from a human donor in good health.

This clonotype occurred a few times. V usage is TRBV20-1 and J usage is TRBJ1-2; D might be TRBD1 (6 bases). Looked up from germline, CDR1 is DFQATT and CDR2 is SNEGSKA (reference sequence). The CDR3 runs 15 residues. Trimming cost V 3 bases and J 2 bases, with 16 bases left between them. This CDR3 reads CSASSLGHYNYGYTF. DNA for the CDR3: TGCAGTGCTAGTAGTTTGGGACATTACAACTATGGCTACACCTTC.

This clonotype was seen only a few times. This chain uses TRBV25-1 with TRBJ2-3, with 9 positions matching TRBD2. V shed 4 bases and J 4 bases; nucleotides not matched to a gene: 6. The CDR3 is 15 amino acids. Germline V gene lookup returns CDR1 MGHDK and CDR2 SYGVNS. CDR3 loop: CASSVTAGGADTQYF. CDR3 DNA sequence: TGTGCCAGCAGTGTAACAGCGGGGGGCGCAGATACGCAGTATTTT.

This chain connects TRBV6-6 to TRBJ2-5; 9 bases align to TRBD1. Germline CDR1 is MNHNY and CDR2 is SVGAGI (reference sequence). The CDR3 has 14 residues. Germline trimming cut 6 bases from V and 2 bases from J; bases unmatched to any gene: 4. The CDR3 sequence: CASRPQGAQETQYF. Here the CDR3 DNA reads TGTGCCAGCAGGCCACAGGGGGCACAAGAGACCCAGTACTTC.

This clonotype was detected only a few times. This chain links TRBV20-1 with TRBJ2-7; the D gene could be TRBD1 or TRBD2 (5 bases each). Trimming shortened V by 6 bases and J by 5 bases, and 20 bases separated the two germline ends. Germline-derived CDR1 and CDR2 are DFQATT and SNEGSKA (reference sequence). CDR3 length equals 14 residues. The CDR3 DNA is TGCAGTGCCCCTAAAAGGGACCTGACCCACGAGCAGTACTTC. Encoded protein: CSAPKRDLTHEQYF.

The CDR3 loop is CATSSGTANTGELFF. The DNA for the CDR3 is TGTGCCACCAGTTCCGGGACAGCTAACACCGGGGAGCTGTTTTTT. The J gene is TRBJ2-2, the V gene TRBV24-1; 7 positions agree with TRBD1. The length of the CDR3 is 15 residues. Germline CDR1 and CDR2: KGHDR and SFDVKD. The ends lost 6 bases at V and 2 bases at J; junction bases unmatched: 5.

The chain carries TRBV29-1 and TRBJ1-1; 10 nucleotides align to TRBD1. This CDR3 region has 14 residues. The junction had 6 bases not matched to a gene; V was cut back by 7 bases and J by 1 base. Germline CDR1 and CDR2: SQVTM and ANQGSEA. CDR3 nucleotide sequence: TGCAGCGCCGACCGGACAGGGGGGAACACTGAAGCTTTCTTT. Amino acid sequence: CSADRTGGNTEAFF.

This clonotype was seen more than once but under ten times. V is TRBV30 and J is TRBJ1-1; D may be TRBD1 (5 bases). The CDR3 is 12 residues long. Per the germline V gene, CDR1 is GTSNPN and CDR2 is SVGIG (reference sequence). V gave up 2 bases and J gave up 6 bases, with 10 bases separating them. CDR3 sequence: CAWSRGGSEAFF. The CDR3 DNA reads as TGTGCCTGGAGTCGCGGGGGTTCTGAAGCTTTCTTT. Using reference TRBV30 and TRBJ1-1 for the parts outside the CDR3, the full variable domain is SQTIHQWPATLVQPVGSPLSLECTVEGTSNPNLYWYRQAAGRGLQLLFYSVGIGQISSEVPQNLSASRPQDRQFILSSKKLLLSDSGFYLCAWSRGGSEAFFGQGTRLTVV.

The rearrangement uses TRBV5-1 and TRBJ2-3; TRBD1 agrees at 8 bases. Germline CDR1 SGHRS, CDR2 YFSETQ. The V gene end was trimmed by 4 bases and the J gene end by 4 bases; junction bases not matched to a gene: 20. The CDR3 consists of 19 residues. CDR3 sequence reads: CASSPPPFPRRGRADTQYF. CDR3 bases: TGCGCCAGCAGCCCCCCCCCGTTTCCGCGCAGGGGGCGCGCAGATACGCAGTATTTT.

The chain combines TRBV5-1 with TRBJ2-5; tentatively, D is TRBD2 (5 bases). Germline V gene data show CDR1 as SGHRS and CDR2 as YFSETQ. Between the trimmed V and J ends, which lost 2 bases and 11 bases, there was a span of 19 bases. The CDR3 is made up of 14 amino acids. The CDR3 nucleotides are TGCGCCAGCAGCTTAACGGGCCCCACCGGGGAGCAGTACTTC. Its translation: CASSLTGPTGEQYF.

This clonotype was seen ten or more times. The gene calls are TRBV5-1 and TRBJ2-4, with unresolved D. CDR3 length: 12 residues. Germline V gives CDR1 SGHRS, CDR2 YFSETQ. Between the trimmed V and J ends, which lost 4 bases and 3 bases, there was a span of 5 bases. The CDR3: CASSGDKNIQYF. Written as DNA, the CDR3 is TGCGCCAGCAGCGGAGACAAAAACATTCAGTACTTC. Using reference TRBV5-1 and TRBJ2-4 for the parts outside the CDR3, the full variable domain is KAGVTQTPRYLIKTRGQQVTLSCSPISGHRSVSWYQQTPGQGLQFLFEYFSETQRNKGNFPGRFSGRQFSNSRSEMNVSTLELGDSALYLCASSGDKNIQYFGAGTRLSVL.

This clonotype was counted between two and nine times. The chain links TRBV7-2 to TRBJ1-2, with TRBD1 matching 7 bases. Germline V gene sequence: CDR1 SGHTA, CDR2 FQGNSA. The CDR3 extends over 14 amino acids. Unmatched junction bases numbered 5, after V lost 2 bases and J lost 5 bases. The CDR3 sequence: CASSLLQTGYGYTF. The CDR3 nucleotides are TGTGCCAGCAGCTTACTCCAGACAGGGTATGGCTACACCTTC.

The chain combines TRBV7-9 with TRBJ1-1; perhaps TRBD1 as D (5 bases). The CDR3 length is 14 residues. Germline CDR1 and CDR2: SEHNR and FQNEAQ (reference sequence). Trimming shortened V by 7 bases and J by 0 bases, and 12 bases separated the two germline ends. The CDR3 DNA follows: TGTGCCAGCATCCTGGGGGGGGTGAACACTGAAGCTTTCTTT. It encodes CASILGGVNTEAFF.

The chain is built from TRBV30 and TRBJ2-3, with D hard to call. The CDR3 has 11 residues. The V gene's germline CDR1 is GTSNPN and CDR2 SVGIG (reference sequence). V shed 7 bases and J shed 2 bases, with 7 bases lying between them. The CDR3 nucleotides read TGTGCCTTGGACGTCACAGATACGCAGTATTTT. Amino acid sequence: CALDVTDTQYF. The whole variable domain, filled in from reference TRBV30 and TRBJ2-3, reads SQTIHQWPATLVQPVGSPLSLECTVEGTSNPNLYWYRQAAGRGLQLLFYSVGIGQISSEVPQNLSASRPQDRQFILSSKKLLLSDSGFYLCALDVTDTQYFGPGTRLTVL.

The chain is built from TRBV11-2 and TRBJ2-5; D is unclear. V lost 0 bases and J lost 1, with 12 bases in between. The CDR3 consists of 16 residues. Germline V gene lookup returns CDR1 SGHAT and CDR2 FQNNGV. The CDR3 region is CASSLDRQALQETQYF. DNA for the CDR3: TGTGCCAGCAGCTTAGATCGGCAGGCGCTCCAAGAGACCCAGTACTTC.

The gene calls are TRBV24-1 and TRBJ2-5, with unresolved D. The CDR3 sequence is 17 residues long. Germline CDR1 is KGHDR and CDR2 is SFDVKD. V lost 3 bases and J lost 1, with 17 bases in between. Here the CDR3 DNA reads TGTGCCACCAGTGATGCAGTCAGTTATTCATCCCAAGAGACCCAGTACTTC. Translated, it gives CATSDAVSYSSQETQYF.

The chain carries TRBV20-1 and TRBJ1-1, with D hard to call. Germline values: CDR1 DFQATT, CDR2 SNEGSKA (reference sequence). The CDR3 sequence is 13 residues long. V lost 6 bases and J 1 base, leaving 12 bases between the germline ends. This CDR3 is CSAPRGANTEAFF. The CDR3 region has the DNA TGCAGTGCCCCGCGAGGTGCGAACACTGAAGCTTTCTTT.

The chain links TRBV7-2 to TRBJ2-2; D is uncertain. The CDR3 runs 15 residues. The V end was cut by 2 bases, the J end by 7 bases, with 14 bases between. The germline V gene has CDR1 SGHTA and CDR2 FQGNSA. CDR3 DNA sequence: TGTGCCAGCAGCTTAAGGAGTGCCGGTGTCGGGGAGCTGTTTTTT. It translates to CASSLRSAGVGELFF.

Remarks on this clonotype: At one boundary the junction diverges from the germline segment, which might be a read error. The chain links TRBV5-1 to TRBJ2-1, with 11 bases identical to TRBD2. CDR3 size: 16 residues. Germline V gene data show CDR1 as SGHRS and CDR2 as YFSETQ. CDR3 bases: TGCGCTAGCAGCCGGGGAGGGACTAGCGGCCTTGGGGAGCAGTTCTTC. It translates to CASSRGGTSGLGEQFF.

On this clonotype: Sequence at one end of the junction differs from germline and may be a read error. CDR3 loop: CATSRVGGRLNGKLFF. Written as DNA, the CDR3 is TGTGCCACCAGCAGAGTAGGGGGCAGACTTAATGGAAAACTGTTTTTT. V usage is TRBV15 and J usage is TRBJ1-4, with TRBD1 identical over 7 bases. The CDR3 length is 16 residues. The germline gives CDR1 LNHNV, CDR2 YYDKDF (reference sequence).

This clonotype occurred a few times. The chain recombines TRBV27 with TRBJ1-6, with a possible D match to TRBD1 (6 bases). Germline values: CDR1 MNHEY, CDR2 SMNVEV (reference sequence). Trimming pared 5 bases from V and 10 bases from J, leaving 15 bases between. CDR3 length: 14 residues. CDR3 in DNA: TGTGCCAGCAGTCAGGGGACTTTTGAATCACCCCTCCACTTT. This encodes CASSQGTFESPLHF.

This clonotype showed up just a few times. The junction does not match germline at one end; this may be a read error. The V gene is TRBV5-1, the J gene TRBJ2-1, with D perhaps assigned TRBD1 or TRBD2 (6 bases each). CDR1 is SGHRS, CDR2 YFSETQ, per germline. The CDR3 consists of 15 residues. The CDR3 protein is CASSFIWGARGEQFF. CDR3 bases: TGCGCCAGTAGCTTCATATGGGGGGCCAGGGGTGAGCAGTTCTTC.

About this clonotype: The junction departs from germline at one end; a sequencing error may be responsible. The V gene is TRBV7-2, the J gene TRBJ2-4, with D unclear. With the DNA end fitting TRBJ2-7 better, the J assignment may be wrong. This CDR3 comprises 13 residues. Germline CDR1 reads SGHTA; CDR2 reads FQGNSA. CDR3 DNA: TGTGCCGGCAGCTTAAACGGTCCCTACGAGCAGTACTTC. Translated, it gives CAGSLNGPYEQYF.

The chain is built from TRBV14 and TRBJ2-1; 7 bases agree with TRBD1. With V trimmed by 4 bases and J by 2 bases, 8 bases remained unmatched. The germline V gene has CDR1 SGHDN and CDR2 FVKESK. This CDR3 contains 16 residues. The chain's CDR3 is CASSPHSGTAYNEQFF. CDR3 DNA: TGTGCCAGCAGCCCTCACTCCGGGACAGCCTACAATGAGCAGTTCTTC.

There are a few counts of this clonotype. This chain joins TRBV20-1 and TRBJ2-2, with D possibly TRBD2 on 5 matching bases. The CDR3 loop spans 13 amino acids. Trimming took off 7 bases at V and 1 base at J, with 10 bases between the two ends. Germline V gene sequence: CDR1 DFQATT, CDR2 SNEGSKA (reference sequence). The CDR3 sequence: CSVGRGNTGELFF. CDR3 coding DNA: TGCAGTGTCGGACGGGGGAACACCGGGGAGCTGTTTTTT.

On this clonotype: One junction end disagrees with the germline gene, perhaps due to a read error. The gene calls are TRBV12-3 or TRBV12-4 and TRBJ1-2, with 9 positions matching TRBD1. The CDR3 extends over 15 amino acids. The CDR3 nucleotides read TGTGCTAGCAGTCAAAAACAGGGGGCATTAGGTGGCTACACCTTC. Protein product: CASSQKQGALGGYTF.